The T cell receptor beta chain under discussion was sequenced for a study of CD8 T cells in ankylosing spondylitis. Each CDR3 protein is one row after TCRdb ran MiXCR on the 5' RACE reads. Of about 440,000 distinct CDR3 sequences in the sample, approximately 17% were seen once. A word on this clonotype: Antigen unknown.

Study observations and caveats: Disease-associated clones were CD8+ and fairly uncommon in peripheral blood. A motif in TCR beta, a set of under ten highly homologous variants, appeared characteristic of ankylosing spondylitis blood. Several of the motif variants were reported before in synovial fluid and blood from reactive arthritis. Matched synovial fluid from ankylosing spondylitis patients was reported to be enriched for disease-linked clones.

This TCR was sampled from a male donor with ankylosing spondylitis. Sample: blood, either unsorted or a sorted T cell fraction (not recorded which).

CDR3 bases: TGCAGTGCTAGGGTGTCGGGTAGCGGGGGGTCCTACGAGCAGTACTTC. This encodes CSARVSGSGGSYEQYF. This sequence joins TRBV20-1 and TRBJ2-7; 10 nucleotides agree with TRBD2. The CDR3 covers 16 residues. The trim removed 3 bases at V and 1 base at J, leaving 9 bases unmatched. CDR1 is DFQATT, CDR2 SNEGSKA, per germline (reference sequence).